This TCR beta chain stems from a study of blood T cell repertoires in COVID-19. Study overall: T cells, B-cell-depleted T cells, or PBMCs provided the cDNA or gDNA that served as material.

CDR3 length: 14 residues. CDR1 is MNHEY and CDR2 is SMNVEV in the germline V gene (reference sequence). J gave up 4 bases and V 4 bases, and 7 bases lay outside the gene matches. Sequenced by immunoSEQ multiplex PCR; TCRdb stores in-frame clones only, minus some. This sample carries over 14,000 clones, 87% of them seen once, and the ten largest clones take 4.5% to 6%. The gene calls are TRBV27 and TRBJ2-7; 7 nucleotides align to TRBD1. This clonotype was obtained from a human donor in a cohort sampled during active COVID-19. The sequenced material came from peripheral blood. The CDR3 DNA is TGTGCCAGCAGTTCCGGCAGGGGGTGGTACGAGCAGTACTTC. Protein sequence: CASSSGRGWYEQYF.